A selection of T cell receptor beta chains follows, all from one sample in a study of blood T cells in healthy people across ages. TCRdb ran MiXCR on the 5' RACE reads and lists one entry per CDR3 protein. The table shows 750,000 to 950,000 distinct CDR3 sequences, with about 28% occurring only once. In addition, the sample was reused for a study of T cells of mothers and their children.

Material for sequencing was blood. All receptors come from a woman between 40 and 50 years old in good health. Each CDR3 is given with its conserved first and last residue. The D gene is left open where the match is weak. Size is stated for part of the rows, as once, few or many counts, or as a class when the clone is expanded.

>many|TRBV6-5|TRBJ1-2|TRBD1
CASSYGPGQPYGYTF
TGTGCCAGCAGTTACGGGCCGGGACAGCCCTATGGCTACACCTTC
>NA|TRBV28|TRBJ2-1|NA
CASSRSGYNNEQFF
TGTGCCAGCAGCCGAAGCGGGTACAACAATGAGCAGTTCTTC
>many|TRBV7-8|TRBJ2-1|NA
CASSSFLGGDNEQFF
TGTGCCAGCAGTTCCTTCTTGGGGGGCGACAATGAGCAGTTCTTC
>NA|TRBV5-1|TRBJ1-1|TRBD1
CASSPETGTEAFF
TGCGCCAGCAGCCCGGAGACAGGGACTGAAGCTTTCTTT
>many|TRBV10-3|TRBJ2-1|TRBD2
CAISDLAGARSYNEQFF
TGTGCCATCAGTGATTTAGCGGGGGCCCGCTCCTACAATGAGCAGTTCTTC
>many|TRBV20-1|TRBJ2-6|NA
CSATAVGVGGANVLTF
TGCAGTGCTACGGCCGTAGGGGTCGGTGGGGCCAACGTCCTGACTTTC
>NA|TRBV7-3|TRBJ2-3|NA
CASSSGNRGTDTQYF
TGTGCCAGCAGCTCCGGGAACAGGGGCACAGATACGCAGTATTTT
>many|TRBV28|TRBJ2-1|TRBD1
CASSHRQGAVSYNEQFF
TGTGCCAGCAGTCACCGACAGGGGGCTGTCTCCTACAATGAGCAGTTCTTC
>few|TRBV3-1|TRBJ2-7|TRBD2
CASSALAEEQYF
TGTGCCAGCAGCGCCCTAGCGGAAGAGCAGTACTTC
>few|TRBV11-2|TRBJ2-3|TRBD2
CASSFGGGEWTDTQYF
TGTGCCAGCAGCTTCGGCGGGGGGGAGTGGACAGATACGCAGTATTTT
>NA|TRBV7-2|TRBJ2-7|NA
CASSLEGFVYEQYF
TGTGCCAGCAGCTTAGAAGGGTTCGTCTACGAGCAGTACTTC
>NA|TRBV7-9|TRBJ2-3|TRBD2
CASSLSAGGISTDTQYF
TGTGCCAGCAGCTTATCGGCGGGGGGGATTAGCACAGATACGCAGTATTTT
>NA|TRBV6-1|TRBJ2-1|NA
CASSEVAGPSYNEQFF
TGTGCCAGCAGTGAAGTGGCGGGGCCCTCCTACAATGAGCAGTTCTTC
>many|TRBV29-1|TRBJ1-2|TRBD1
CSSLQGNGYTF
TGCAGCTCTCTACAGGGGAATGGCTACACCTTC
>many|TRBV7-9|TRBJ2-7|NA
CASSQVSNEQYF
TGTGCCAGCAGCCAGGTTTCCAACGAGCAGTACTTC
>few|TRBV7-2|TRBJ2-3|TRBD1
CASSSVDRGTDTQYF
TGTGCCAGCAGCTCCGTGGACAGGGGCACAGATACGCAGTATTTT
>few|TRBV24-1|TRBJ2-7|NA
CATSDQPGYEQYF
TGTGCCACCAGTGATCAGCCGGGCTACGAGCAGTACTTC
>NA|TRBV30|TRBJ1-1|TRBD1
CAWSVGTGIIEAFF
TGTGCCTGGAGTGTAGGGACAGGGATAATTGAAGCTTTCTTT